This T cell receptor (beta chain) was documented in a study of CD8+CD57+ T cells in acquired aplastic anemia. Whole-study findings and limits: The number of CD8+ CDR3 sequences shared by patients and controls was approximately 30.

All patients picked for sequencing had shown, by flow cytometry, an expansion of CD8+CD57+ cells. Genomic DNA served as template for TCR beta VDJ and CDR3 profiling. TCRdb redid the calling of the reads with MiXCR, one entry per CDR3 protein. Of over 250,000 distinct CDR3 sequences listed, 56% are singletons. This clonotype has ten or more counts. The antigen remains unidentified. Germline V gives CDR1 MNHNS, CDR2 SASEGT. There are 13 residues in the CDR3. The junction had 1 base not matched to a gene; V was cut back by 5 bases and J by 4 bases. The sample consisted of sorted CD4+, CD8+, or CD8+CD57+ T cells (not recorded which) from PBMCs. The clonotype comes from a human donor with aplastic anemia. The V gene is TRBV6-1, the J gene TRBJ1-1, with 10 bases aligning to TRBD1. The CDR3 is CASSWTGGTEAFF. The CDR3 nucleotides are TGTGCCAGCAGTTGGACAGGGGGCACTGAAGCTTTCTTT.